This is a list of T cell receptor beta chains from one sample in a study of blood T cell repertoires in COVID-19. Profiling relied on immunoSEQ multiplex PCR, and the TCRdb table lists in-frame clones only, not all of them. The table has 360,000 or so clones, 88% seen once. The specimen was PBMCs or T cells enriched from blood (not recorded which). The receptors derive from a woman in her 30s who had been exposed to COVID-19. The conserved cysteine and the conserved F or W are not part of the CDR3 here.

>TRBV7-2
ASSLVAGSYEQY
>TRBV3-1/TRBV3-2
ASSQGRNSYNEQF
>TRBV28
ASSLGGIYGYT
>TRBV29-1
SAERSYNEQF
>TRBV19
ASSIEQVRQPQH
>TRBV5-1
ASSLDGSRVHYGYT
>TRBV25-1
ASSEFGFAQPQH
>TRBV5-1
ASSSQGPGNTEAF
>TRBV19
ASSLQSQYNNEQF
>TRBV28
ASRGLAVDTDTQY
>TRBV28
ASSSTGSSYEQY
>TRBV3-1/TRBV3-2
ASSQQDTQY
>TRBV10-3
AISVKAARGGELF
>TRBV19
ASSRQGNTEAF
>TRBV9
ASSVTSGSFNEQF
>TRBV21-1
ASSYPGQGPYEQY
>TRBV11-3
ASSRQGEFGNIQY
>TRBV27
ASSLVLAGSEQF
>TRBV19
ASSMGAGEETQY
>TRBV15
ATSRTGTGVGSGYT
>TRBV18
ASSPPVTGAFFYGYT
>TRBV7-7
ASSPWDRLYNEQF
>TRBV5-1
ASSLAARAETQY